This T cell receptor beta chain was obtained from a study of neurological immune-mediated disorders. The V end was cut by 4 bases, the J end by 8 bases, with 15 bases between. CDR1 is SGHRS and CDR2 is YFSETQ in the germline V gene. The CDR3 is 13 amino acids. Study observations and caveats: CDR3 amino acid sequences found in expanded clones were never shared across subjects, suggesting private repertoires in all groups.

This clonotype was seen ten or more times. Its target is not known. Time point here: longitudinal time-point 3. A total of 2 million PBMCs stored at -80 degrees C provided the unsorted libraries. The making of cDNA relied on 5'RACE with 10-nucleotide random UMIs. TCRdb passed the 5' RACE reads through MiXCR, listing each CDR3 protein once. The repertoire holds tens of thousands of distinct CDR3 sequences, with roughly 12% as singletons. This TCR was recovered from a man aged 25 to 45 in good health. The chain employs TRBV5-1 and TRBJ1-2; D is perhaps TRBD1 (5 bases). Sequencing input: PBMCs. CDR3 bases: TGCGCCAGCAGCGGGGGGACCCTCGGAGGCTACACCTTC. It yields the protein CASSGGTLGGYTF.